These 32 T cell receptor beta chains share one sample of origin, sequenced in a study of cytotoxic CD8 clonotypes in ibrutinib-treated CLL. Clones were read by immunoSEQ multiplex PCR, and TCRdb kept only the in-frame ones, dropping some. The sample has about 300,000 clones, around 76% seen once. Sequencing was performed on PBMCs, taken at disease progression, from a patient treated with ibrutinib. Every receptor here comes from a human donor with chronic lymphocytic leukemia.

J is TRBJ1-6 and V is TRBV7-6; 10 bases align to TRBD1. The CDR3 has 16 residues. V lost 1 base, J lost 7 bases, and 4 bases stayed unmatched. Germline loops: CDR1 SGHVS, CDR2 FNYEAQ. CDR3 DNA sequence: TGTGCCAGCAGCTTAGGTGGGGGACAGGGGAATTCACCCCTCCACTTT. Its protein is CASSLGGGQGNSPLHF.

This chain links TRBV6-1 with TRBJ1-3; D uncertain. This CDR3 has 14 amino acids. Trimming pared 4 bases from V and 0 bases from J, leaving 7 bases between. The germline CDR1 and CDR2 sequences are MNHNS and SASEGT. The CDR3 nucleotides are TGTGCCAGCAGTGGGCAGAACTCTGGAAACACCATATATTTT. Translation gives CASSGQNSGNTIYF.

The rearrangement uses TRBV27 and TRBJ2-5, with D uncertain. Germline V lookup: CDR1 MNHEY, CDR2 SMNVEV (reference sequence). The CDR3 is 16 residues long. The V and J ends lost 1 base and 6 bases respectively, with 18 bases between them. CDR3 amino acids: CASSLYPPPLGKTQYF. CDR3 DNA sequence: TGTGCCAGCAGTTTATATCCCCCTCCTCTGGGAAAGACCCAGTACTTC.

CDR3 protein: CSHEHLDGTQYF. Written as DNA, the CDR3 is TGCAGCCACGAACACTTAGACGGGACCCAGTACTTC. The rearrangement uses TRBV29-1 and TRBJ2-5, with no clear D. V was shortened by 8 bases and J by 7 bases, with 17 bases between the two germline ends. Germline CDR1 SQVTM, CDR2 ANQGSEA. The CDR3 consists of 12 residues.

The chain joins TRBV11-2 to TRBJ1-6; D gene uncertain. Deletions cut 5 bases from V and 5 bases from J, with 16 bases between. In germline, CDR1 is SGHAT, CDR2 FQNNGV. The CDR3 is 16 residues long. CDR3 protein: CASSPREGLNNSPLHF. DNA for the CDR3: TGTGCCAGCAGCCCCCGGGAGGGATTAAATAATTCACCCCTCCACTTT.

This clone was seen once. Other DNA sequences from this sample encode an identical CDR3 as well. V and J are TRBV5-1 and TRBJ2-1, with D possibly TRBD1 on 6 matching bases. This CDR3 has 15 amino acids. CDR1 is SGHRS and CDR2 is YFSETQ in the germline V gene. The V end lost 0 bases, the J end lost 1 base, and 8 bases lay between the germline ends. The CDR3 region is CASSLGQGSYNEQFF. The CDR3, as DNA: TGCGCCAGCAGCTTGGGGCAGGGGTCCTACAATGAGCAGTTCTTC.

DNA of the CDR3: TGTGCCAGCAGTTCGCGAAATAGGCACAATGAGCAGTTCTTC. This gives the protein CASSSRNRHNEQFF. The chain employs TRBV27 and TRBJ2-1; D is unclear. The CDR3 length is 14 residues. Germline V gene lookup returns CDR1 MNHEY and CDR2 SMNVEV (reference sequence). V was pared by 4 bases and J by 5 bases, with 12 bases between.

The chain carries TRBV4-1 and TRBJ2-7, with D maybe TRBD2 (5 bases). V gave up 2 bases and J gave up 0 bases, with 11 bases separating them. CDR3 length: 15 residues. Germline V gives CDR1 MGHRA, CDR2 YSYEKL. The CDR3 sequence is CASSQRGRNSYEQYF. The DNA for the CDR3 is TGCGCCAGCAGCCAACGGGGAAGGAACTCCTACGAGCAGTACTTC.

This clone showed up just a few times. This chain connects TRBV28 to TRBJ2-2, with no clear D. The CDR3 runs 13 residues. In germline, CDR1 is MDHEN, CDR2 SYDVKM. With 3 bases removed from V and 6 bases from J, the gap between germline ends came to 8 bases. The CDR3 DNA reads as TGTGCCAGCAGTTTGACGGGTTCCGGGGAGCTGTTTTTT. Its protein product is CASSLTGSGELFF.

This clone was picked up a small number of times. This chain joins TRBV5-4 and TRBJ2-1, with 8 nucleotides matching TRBD2. After removal of 3 bases from V and 7 bases from J, the junction contained 12 bases not matched to a gene. The CDR3 is 16 residues long. CDR1 and CDR2 (germline): SGHNT, YYREEE (reference sequence). CDR3 sequence: CASSWGLLAEGNEQFF. The DNA for the CDR3 is TGTGCCAGCAGCTGGGGGTTACTAGCGGAGGGGAATGAGCAGTTCTTC.

This rearrangement joins TRBV25-1 to TRBJ2-7; 10 nucleotides agree with TRBD1. Germline loops: CDR1 MGHDK, CDR2 SYGVNS. The V segment lost 3 bases and the J segment 2 bases; nucleotides outside the gene matches: 7. This CDR3 contains 16 residues. The CDR3 DNA sequence: TGTGCCAGCAGTGATAGACAGGGGGCGGTCCCCTACGAGCAGTACTTC. Amino acids: CASSDRQGAVPYEQYF.

The V gene is TRBV4-2, the J gene TRBJ1-2, with TRBD1 matching 9 bases. CDR3 length equals 18 residues. CDR1 and CDR2 (germline): LGHNA, YNFKEQ. V shed 0 bases and J 2 bases; nucleotides not matched to a gene: 10. The CDR3 reads CASSQDPGTGFLNYGYTF. The CDR3 DNA follows: TGTGCCAGCAGCCAAGACCCCGGGACAGGGTTTTTGAACTATGGCTACACCTTC.

The chain joins TRBV6-6 to TRBJ2-7; D gene unclear. Trimming took 6 bases from V and 6 from J, leaving 12 bases between them. The CDR3 length is 12 residues. Germline CDR1 MNHNY, CDR2 SVGAGI (reference sequence). Here the CDR3 DNA reads TGTGCCAGCAGCCAGGCCTGGGGCGAGCAGTACTTC. Protein product: CASSQAWGEQYF.

This chain connects TRBV7-2 to TRBJ1-2; D gene ambiguous. The germline gives CDR1 SGHTA, CDR2 FQGNSA. The CDR3 consists of 14 residues. The V gene lost 0 bases and the J gene lost 0 bases, with 5 bases spanning the gap. The CDR3 is CASSLAPANYGYTF. The CDR3 region has the DNA TGTGCCAGCAGCTTAGCGCCGGCTAACTATGGCTACACCTTC. The full variable domain, rest sourced from reference TRBV7-2 and TRBJ1-2, is GAGVSQSPSNKVTEKGKDVELRCDPISGHTALYWYRQSLGQGLEFLIYFQGNSAPDKSGLPSDRFSAERTGGSVSTLTIQRTQQEDSAVYLCASSLAPANYGYTFGSGTRLTVV.

V gene TRBV9 combines with J gene TRBJ2-3, with D tentatively TRBD1 or TRBD2 (5 bases each). Trimming removed 0 bases at V and 4 bases at J, with 9 bases between. CDR1 is SGDLS and CDR2 is YYNGEE in the germline V gene. The CDR3 has 14 residues. This CDR3 is CASSVGGDADTQYF. CDR3 DNA: TGTGCCAGCAGCGTAGGAGGGGACGCAGATACGCAGTATTTT.

This chain links TRBV7-9 with TRBJ1-2; D possibly corresponds to TRBD1 (5 bases). Germline CDR1 is SEHNR and CDR2 is FQNEAQ (reference sequence). The CDR3 is made up of 13 amino acids. Trimming removed 3 bases at V and 2 bases at J, with 7 bases between. The CDR3 nucleotides are TGTGCCAGCAGCTTCGGGACCAACTATGGCTACACCTTC. This encodes CASSFGTNYGYTF.

This chain joins TRBV9 and TRBJ2-5, with 11 bases aligning to TRBD2. The CDR3 runs 17 residues. Germline CDR1 reads SGDLS; CDR2 reads YYNGEE. After removal of 0 bases from V and 0 bases from J, the junction contained 4 bases not matched to a gene. CDR3 bases: TGTGCCAGCAGCGTAGCTCCTAGCGGGAGGTACCAAGAGACCCAGTACTTC. This encodes CASSVAPSGRYQETQYF.

This clone was detected a few times. The chain has TRBV14 and TRBJ1-2, with D maybe TRBD1 (5 bases). The V gene's germline CDR1 is SGHDN and CDR2 FVKESK. The CDR3 extends over 14 amino acids. V was shortened by 1 base and J by 5 bases, with 11 bases between the two germline ends. The CDR3 loop is CASSQGGAGYGYTF. For the CDR3, the DNA is TGTGCCAGCAGCCAAGGGGGCGCGGGGTATGGCTACACCTTC.

The rearrangement uses TRBV5-1 and TRBJ2-3, with TRBD1 identical over 10 bases. CDR1 is SGHRS and CDR2 is YFSETQ in the germline V gene. With 4 bases clipped from V and 6 bases from J, the junction kept 11 bases outside the gene matches. The CDR3 contains 16 residues. CDR3 region: CASSGDRGPSGDTQYF. The CDR3, as DNA: TGCGCCAGCAGCGGGGACAGGGGTCCGTCCGGGGATACGCAGTATTTT. The full variable domain, rest sourced from reference TRBV5-1 and TRBJ2-3, is KAGVTQTPRYLIKTRGQQVTLSCSPISGHRSVSWYQQTPGQGLQFLFEYFSETQRNKGNFPGRFSGRQFSNSRSEMNVSTLELGDSALYLCASSGDRGPSGDTQYFGPGTRLTVL.

The rearrangement joins TRBV29-1 to TRBJ2-2; D tentatively reads TRBD1 or TRBD2 (5 bases each). The CDR3 is 12 residues long. Germline assignment: CDR1 SQVTM and CDR2 ANQGSEA. V was shortened by 8 bases and J by 6 bases, with 13 bases between the two germline ends. This CDR3 is CSSKGSAGELFF. In DNA, the CDR3 is TGCAGCTCCAAGGGGAGTGCCGGGGAGCTGTTTTTT.

The chain links TRBV9 to TRBJ1-4; D is undetermined. Trimming shortened V by 3 bases and J by 7 bases, and 13 bases separated the two germline ends. This CDR3 has 14 amino acids. Germline values: CDR1 SGDLS, CDR2 YYNGEE. CDR3 DNA sequence: TGTGCCAGCAGCGGCAGCGGCTGGGGTGAAAAACTGTTTTTT. This codes for CASSGSGWGEKLFF.

The chain combines TRBV6-7 with TRBJ2-3; weak D call: TRBD2 (5 bases). TRBV6-7 is recorded as an ORF, its role being uncertain. Deletions cut 0 bases from V and 2 bases from J, with 12 bases between. The CDR3 has 16 residues. This chain's CDR3 is CASSYSSGRHTDTQYF. For the CDR3, the DNA is TGTGCCAGCAGTTACTCAAGCGGAAGACACACAGATACGCAGTATTTT.

The chain is built from TRBV7-9 and TRBJ2-5, with 10 bases lining up with TRBD2. This CDR3 has 19 amino acids. V was clipped by 1 base and J by 4 bases; unmatched bases: 15. Germline V gene lookup returns CDR1 SEHNR and CDR2 FQNEAQ (reference sequence). The CDR3 DNA follows: TGTGCCAGCAGCTTAGTGCTAGCGGGAGCCCTAGTGAGGGGAGAGACCCAGTACTTC. It is translated as CASSLVLAGALVRGETQYF.

The chain combines TRBV7-9 with TRBJ2-2; D perhaps matches TRBD1 (5 bases). This CDR3 contains 17 residues. Looked up from germline, CDR1 is SEHNR and CDR2 is FQNEAQ (reference sequence). V gave up 3 bases and J gave up 1 base, with 15 bases separating them. CDR3 loop: CASSLALSQGNTGELFF. The CDR3 DNA follows: TGTGCCAGCAGCTTGGCCTTGTCCCAGGGGAACACCGGGGAGCTGTTTTTT.

The chain carries TRBV7-3 and TRBJ2-2; no reliable D call. This CDR3 has 11 residues. Per germline, CDR1 SGHTA and CDR2 FQGTGA. Trimming removed 8 bases at V and 5 bases at J, with 6 bases between. The CDR3 region is CASGVTGELFF. The CDR3, as DNA: TGTGCCAGCGGGGTGACCGGGGAGCTGTTTTTT.

A few counts support this clone. This chain joins TRBV7-9 and TRBJ2-3, with 9 bases that match TRBD1. Germline loops: CDR1 SEHNR, CDR2 FQNEAQ (reference sequence). Unmatched junction bases numbered 18, after V lost 5 bases and J lost 9 bases. The CDR3 runs 17 residues. CDR3 sequence (DNA): TGTGCCAGCAGCCAAGTTATGGCCGACAGGGGGAGCGGCACGCAGTATTTT. Residues: CASSQVMADRGSGTQYF. Full variable domain (rest looked up from reference TRBV7-9 and TRBJ2-3): DTGVSQNPRHKITKRGQNVTFRCDPISEHNRLYWYRQTLGQGPEFLTYFQNEAQLEKSRLLSDRFSAERPKGSFSTLEIQRTEQGDSAMYLCASSQVMADRGSGTQYFGPGTRLTVL.

CDR3 sequence: CSVEGQYLGETQYF. The CDR3 DNA reads TGCAGCGTTGAGGGTCAGTACCTGGGAGAGACCCAGTACTTC. V usage is TRBV29-1 and J usage is TRBJ2-5; D call uncertain. Germline-derived CDR1 and CDR2 are SQVTM and ANQGSEA. The length of the CDR3 is 14 residues. The germline V and J ends were trimmed by 3 bases and 4 bases, with 15 bases remaining between them.

The chain is built from TRBV15 and TRBJ1-4, with TRBD1 as a possible D gene (5 bases). CDR3 length: 15 residues. V gave up 0 bases and J gave up 7 bases, with 12 bases separating them. Germline assignment: CDR1 LNHNV and CDR2 YYDKDF (reference sequence). CDR3 bases: TGTGCCACCAGCAGAGATAGAGGGGCGGGTGAAAAACTGTTTTTT. Its protein is CATSRDRGAGEKLFF.

The rearrangement links TRBV28 to TRBJ1-4; TRBD1 aligns across 10 bases. CDR3 size: 13 residues. After removal of 8 bases from V and 6 bases from J, the junction contained 3 bases not matched to a gene. The germline V gene encodes CDR1 MDHEN and CDR2 SYDVKM. Written as DNA, the CDR3 is TGTGCCAGCCGGACAGGGGGGGATGAAAAACTGTTTTTT. Translated: CASRTGGDEKLFF.

Points on this clone: The sample holds other DNA sequences that translate to the same CDR3. The chain couples TRBV27 to TRBJ1-2; D uncertain. V gave up 3 bases and J gave up 1 base, with 6 bases separating them. The CDR3 sequence is 13 residues long. Germline V CDR1 and CDR2: MNHEY, SMNVEV (reference sequence). The CDR3 sequence is CASSLGVNYGYTF. Written as DNA, the CDR3 is TGTGCCAGCAGTTTGGGAGTTAACTATGGCTACACCTTC.

Only one count was recorded for this clone. The V call is TRBV7-2, the J call TRBJ2-7; D is ambiguous. CDR1 is SGHTA, CDR2 FQGNSA, per germline. The CDR3 is 14 residues long. Trimming pared 3 bases from V and 2 bases from J, leaving 11 bases between. CDR3 amino acids: CASSFIDVAYEQYF. For the CDR3, the DNA is TGTGCCAGCAGCTTCATTGACGTGGCCTACGAGCAGTACTTC.

This clone was seen more than once but under ten times. This chain connects TRBV5-4 to TRBJ1-2; no reliable D call. V was cut by 7 bases and J by 0 bases, with 7 bases left in between. Germline CDR1 reads SGHNT; CDR2 reads YYREEE (reference sequence). The CDR3 is 12 residues long. CDR3 bases: TGTGCCAGCGCCGGGGCTAACTATGGCTACACCTTC. Protein sequence: CASAGANYGYTF. Using reference TRBV5-4 and TRBJ1-2 for the parts outside the CDR3, the full variable domain is ETGVTQSPTHLIKTRGQQVTLRCSSQSGHNTVSWYQQALGQGPQFIFQYYREEENGRGNFPPRFSGLQFPNYSSELNVNALELDDSALYLCASAGANYGYTFGSGTRLTVV.